What follows is one T cell receptor (beta chain) and its context. Produced via immunoSEQ multiplex PCR; TCRdb's table is partial and in-frame only. The sample yields nearly 40,000 clones, roughly 78% seen once. The sample belongs to a study of blood T cell repertoires in COVID-19. About the research overall: PBMCs, B-cell-depleted T cells, or T cells provided the cDNA or gDNA that made up the material.

The CDR3 consists of 14 residues. The V and J ends lost 2 bases and 1 base respectively, with 8 bases between them. CDR1 and CDR2 (germline): SNHLY, FYNNEI. The receptor was derived from a man at least 80 years old with active or convalescent COVID-19. The chain recombines TRBV2 with TRBJ1-1; weak D call: TRBD1 (6 bases). The sequenced material came from peripheral blood. This chain's CDR3 is CASSEWGQNTEAFF. In DNA, the CDR3 is TGTGCCAGCAGTGAATGGGGACAGAACACTGAAGCTTTCTTT.